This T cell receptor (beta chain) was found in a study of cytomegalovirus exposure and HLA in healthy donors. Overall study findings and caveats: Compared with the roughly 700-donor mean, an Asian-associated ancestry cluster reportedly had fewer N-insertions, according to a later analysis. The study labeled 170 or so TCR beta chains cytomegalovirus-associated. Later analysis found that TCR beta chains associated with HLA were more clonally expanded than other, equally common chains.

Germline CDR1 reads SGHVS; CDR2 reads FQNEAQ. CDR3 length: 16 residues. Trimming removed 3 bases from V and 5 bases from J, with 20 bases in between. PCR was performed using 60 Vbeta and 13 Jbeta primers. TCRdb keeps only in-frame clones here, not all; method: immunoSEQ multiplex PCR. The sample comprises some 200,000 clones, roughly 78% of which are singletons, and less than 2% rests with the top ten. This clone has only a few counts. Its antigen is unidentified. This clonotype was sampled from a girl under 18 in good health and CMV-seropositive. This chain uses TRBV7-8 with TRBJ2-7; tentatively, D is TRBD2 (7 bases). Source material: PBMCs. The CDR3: CASSFKGGRGYNEQYF. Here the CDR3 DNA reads TGTGCCAGCAGCTTTAAGGGGGGGCGGGGTTACAACGAGCAGTACTTC.